The rows below give T cell receptor beta chains drawn from one sample of a study of blood T cell repertoires in COVID-19. Sequencing used immunoSEQ multiplex PCR; TCRdb keeps in-frame clones, though not all of them. Among 40,000 or so clones listed, 70% to 90% were seen once. The sequenced sample was peripheral blood. The source of these receptors is a woman aged 65 to 85 in a cohort sampled during active COVID-19. Each CDR3 is given with its conserved first and last residue. The D gene is left open where the match is weak. The size of a clone is reported for some rows only, either as once, few or many, or as a class for expanded clones.

v_gene: TRBV20-1
j_gene: TRBJ2-3
abundance: -
d_gene: -
CDR3nt: TGCAGTGCTTCCAGGGGAGATACGCAGTATTTT
CDR3aa: CSASRGDTQYF

v_gene: TRBV4-2
j_gene: TRBJ1-1
abundance: -
d_gene: -
CDR3nt: TGTGCCAGCAGCCAAGGGACTGCTTCCAGCACTGAAGCTTTCTTT
CDR3aa: CASSQGTASSTEAFF

v_gene: TRBV19
j_gene: TRBJ2-1
abundance: -
d_gene: TRBD1
CDR3nt: TGTGCCAGTAGTATAGGAAACAGGGGTTCATACAATGAGCAGTTCTTC
CDR3aa: CASSIGNRGSYNEQFF

v_gene: TRBV10-3
j_gene: TRBJ2-7
abundance: -
d_gene: TRBD1
CDR3nt: TGTGCCATCAGTGGGGGACAGGGGATTAACTACGAGCAGTACTTC
CDR3aa: CAISGGQGINYEQYF

v_gene: TRBV2
j_gene: TRBJ2-1
abundance: -
d_gene: TRBD2
CDR3nt: TGTGCCAGCAGTGAAGGCCGGGAGGGAAAAAATGAGCAGTTCTTC
CDR3aa: CASSEGREGKNEQFF

v_gene: TRBV28
j_gene: TRBJ2-1
abundance: once
d_gene: TRBD1
CDR3nt: TGTGCCAGCAGGCCTTACGGGACAGGGCCAAACAATGAGCAGTTCTTC
CDR3aa: CASRPYGTGPNNEQFF

v_gene: TRBV10-3
j_gene: TRBJ1-2
abundance: -
d_gene: -
CDR3nt: TGTGCCATCAGTGAGTCGAAATCCTGGGTCGAGGGATACTATGGCTACACCTTC
CDR3aa: CAISESKSWVEGYYGYTF

v_gene: TRBV6-5
j_gene: TRBJ2-3
abundance: -
d_gene: -
CDR3nt: TGTGCCAGCAGTTACAAGGCGGGCACAGATACGCAGTATTTT
CDR3aa: CASSYKAGTDTQYF

v_gene: TRBV5-1
j_gene: TRBJ2-7
abundance: -
d_gene: -
CDR3nt: TGCGCCAGCAGCTTGTCAGGGTTGGGTTCCTACGAGCAGTACTTC
CDR3aa: CASSLSGLGSYEQYF

v_gene: TRBV5-1
j_gene: TRBJ2-7
abundance: -
d_gene: TRBD2
CDR3nt: TGCGCCAGCAGCCCGGGACTAGCGGGAGGCGAGCAGTACTTC
CDR3aa: CASSPGLAGGEQYF

v_gene: TRBV6-1
j_gene: TRBJ1-1
abundance: few
d_gene: -
CDR3nt: TGTGCCAGCAGTGAAGACGGGATCACTGAAGCTTTCTTT
CDR3aa: CASSEDGITEAFF

v_gene: TRBV10-3
j_gene: TRBJ1-1
abundance: -
d_gene: TRBD1
CDR3nt: TGTGCCATCAGGACAGGGGGGATGAACACTGAAGCTTTCTTT
CDR3aa: CAIRTGGMNTEAFF

v_gene: TRBV7-2
j_gene: TRBJ2-3
abundance: -
d_gene: TRBD2
CDR3nt: TGTGCCAGCAGCTTATGGGGCGGGAGGTCGTGGGATACGCAGTATTTT
CDR3aa: CASSLWGGRSWDTQYF

v_gene: TRBV28
j_gene: TRBJ2-1
abundance: -
d_gene: -
CDR3nt: TGTGCCAGCATCTCGTCGGGACAAGCGTTGCCCAATGAGCAGTTCTTC
CDR3aa: CASISSGQALPNEQFF

v_gene: TRBV28
j_gene: TRBJ2-7
abundance: -
d_gene: -
CDR3nt: TGTGCCAGCAGTTTATCTGAGCGGCAGTACTTC
CDR3aa: CASSLSERQYF

v_gene: TRBV7-9
j_gene: TRBJ1-2
abundance: -
d_gene: -
CDR3nt: TGTGCCAGCAGTGGGGGGGGGCCAACCCACTATGGCTACACCTTC
CDR3aa: CASSGGGPTHYGYTF

v_gene: TRBV12-3/TRBV12-4
j_gene: TRBJ2-7
abundance: -
d_gene: TRBD1
CDR3nt: TGTGCCAGCAGAGGACAGGGGGTTCGCGAGCAGTACTTC
CDR3aa: CASRGQGVREQYF

v_gene: TRBV25-1
j_gene: TRBJ2-1
abundance: -
d_gene: -
CDR3nt: TGTGCCAGCAGTGAATGGTCAGGGCCCTACAATGAGCAGTTCTTC
CDR3aa: CASSEWSGPYNEQFF

v_gene: TRBV2
j_gene: TRBJ1-3
abundance: medium-sized
d_gene: -
CDR3nt: TGTGCCAGCAGTGAGCAGGGGACCTCTGGAAACACCATATATTTT
CDR3aa: CASSEQGTSGNTIYF

v_gene: TRBV5-5
j_gene: TRBJ2-1
abundance: -
d_gene: -
CDR3nt: TGTGCCAGCAGGTCCGGGGGAGCCTCCTACAATGAGCAGTTCTTC
CDR3aa: CASRSGGASYNEQFF

v_gene: TRBV6-1
j_gene: TRBJ2-7
abundance: -
d_gene: TRBD2
CDR3nt: TGTGCCAGCAGTGAAAATCCCATCCCAGCGGGAGTGCCCTACGAGCAGTACTTC
CDR3aa: CASSENPIPAGVPYEQYF

v_gene: TRBV28
j_gene: TRBJ2-1
abundance: -
d_gene: TRBD2
CDR3nt: TGTGCCAGCAGTCCCCCAGGCGGGGGGAGGAATGAGCAGTTCTTC
CDR3aa: CASSPPGGGRNEQFF

v_gene: TRBV5-1
j_gene: TRBJ2-1
abundance: once
d_gene: TRBD2
CDR3nt: TGCGCCAGCAGCTTGGAACGCGGGGGAGTAGGTGACAATGAGCAGTTCTTC
CDR3aa: CASSLERGGVGDNEQFF

v_gene: TRBV4-1
j_gene: TRBJ2-1
abundance: few
d_gene: TRBD2
CDR3nt: TGCGCCAGCAGCCCTGGGCCTAGCGGGAGTTTTGAGCAGTTCTTC
CDR3aa: CASSPGPSGSFEQFF

v_gene: TRBV7-9
j_gene: TRBJ2-6
abundance: -
d_gene: TRBD2
CDR3nt: TGTGCGGGGGGGGTCTCTGGGGCCAACGTCCTGACTTTC
CDR3aa: CAGGVSGANVLTF

v_gene: TRBV11-3
j_gene: TRBJ1-3
abundance: once
d_gene: -
CDR3nt: TGTGCCAGCAGCAAAAGTGGGGGCGCGAATCTGGACACCATATATTTT
CDR3aa: CASSKSGGANLDTIYF

v_gene: TRBV27
j_gene: TRBJ1-6
abundance: -
d_gene: -
CDR3nt: TGTGCCAGCAGTTTTGAAGCGAATTCACCCCTCCACTTT
CDR3aa: CASSFEANSPLHF

v_gene: TRBV7-6
j_gene: TRBJ2-2
abundance: -
d_gene: -
CDR3nt: TGTGCCAGCATCGAAATGACAGGGAACACCGGGGAGCTGTTTTTT
CDR3aa: CASIEMTGNTGELFF

v_gene: TRBV28
j_gene: TRBJ2-1
abundance: -
d_gene: -
CDR3nt: TGTGCCAGCAGTCCCCAATACAATGAGCAGTTCTTC
CDR3aa: CASSPQYNEQFF

v_gene: TRBV24-1
j_gene: TRBJ2-5
abundance: once
d_gene: TRBD2
CDR3nt: TGTGCCACCAGTGACTATCCGGGACTAGCGGGTGGAGAGACCCAGTACTTC
CDR3aa: CATSDYPGLAGGETQYF

v_gene: TRBV15
j_gene: TRBJ2-7
abundance: -
d_gene: TRBD1
CDR3nt: TGTGCCACCAGCAGAGATCTCGGACAGGGGAGCTACGAGCAGTACTTC
CDR3aa: CATSRDLGQGSYEQYF

v_gene: TRBV27
j_gene: TRBJ1-1
abundance: once
d_gene: TRBD1
CDR3nt: TGTGCCAGCAGGATACAGGGGAAGAACACTGAAGCTTTCTTT
CDR3aa: CASRIQGKNTEAFF

v_gene: TRBV5-4
j_gene: TRBJ1-6
abundance: -
d_gene: -
CDR3nt: TGTGCCAGCAGCTTGGGATCCGGACAGCCCTATAATTCACCCCTCCACTTT
CDR3aa: CASSLGSGQPYNSPLHF

v_gene: TRBV3-1/TRBV3-2
j_gene: TRBJ1-2
abundance: -
d_gene: TRBD1
CDR3nt: TGTGCCAGCAGCCTCAGACAGGGGGATGGCTACACCTTC
CDR3aa: CASSLRQGDGYTF

v_gene: TRBV5-6
j_gene: TRBJ1-1
abundance: few
d_gene: -
CDR3nt: TGTGCCAGCGTAGCGGGGGGGCGCGCTGAAGCTTTCTTT
CDR3aa: CASVAGGRAEAFF

v_gene: TRBV5-5
j_gene: TRBJ2-2
abundance: -
d_gene: -
CDR3nt: TGTGCCAGCAGCTCGGGACAGACGGGGGGGGGCGGGGAGCTGTTTTTT
CDR3aa: CASSSGQTGGGGELFF

v_gene: TRBV7-2
j_gene: TRBJ1-2
abundance: -
d_gene: TRBD1
CDR3nt: TGTGCCACCTCGACAGGGGCCCGATATGGCTACACCTTC
CDR3aa: CATSTGARYGYTF